This entry features one T cell receptor beta chain sequence. The TCRbeta library incorporated unique molecular identifiers. TCRdb independently ran MiXCR on the PCR reads; one entry per CDR3 protein. In the table there are about 350,000 distinct CDR3 sequences, 13% of which are singletons. The data stem from a study of T-cell reconstitution after alpha-beta-depleted transplantation in children. The V gene lost 1 base and the J gene lost 1 base, with 14 bases spanning the gap. The CDR3 sequence is 16 residues long. Germline-derived CDR1 and CDR2 are SGHDT and YYEEEE. The specimen was PBMCs, collected from the stem cell graft. This clonotype was sampled from a human donor who donated a stem cell graft to a child with Fanconi anemia. The chain has TRBV5-6 and TRBJ1-1; D possibly corresponds to TRBD1 (5 bases). CDR3 in amino acids: CASSLIGGQGNTEAFF. CDR3 DNA: TGTGCCAGCAGCTTGATCGGAGGTCAGGGGAACACTGAAGCTTTCTTT.